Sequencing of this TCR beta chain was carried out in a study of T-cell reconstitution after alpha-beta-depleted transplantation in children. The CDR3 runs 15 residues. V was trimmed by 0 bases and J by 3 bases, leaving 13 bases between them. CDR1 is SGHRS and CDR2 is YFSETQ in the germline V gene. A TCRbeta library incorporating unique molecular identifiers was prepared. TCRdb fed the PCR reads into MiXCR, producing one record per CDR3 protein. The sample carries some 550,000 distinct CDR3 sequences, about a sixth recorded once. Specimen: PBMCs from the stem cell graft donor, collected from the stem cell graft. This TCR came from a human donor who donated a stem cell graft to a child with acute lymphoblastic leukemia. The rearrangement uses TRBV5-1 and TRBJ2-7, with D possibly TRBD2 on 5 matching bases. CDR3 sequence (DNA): TGCGCCAGCAGCTTGGAGGAGGCTCGGTTCTACGAGCAGTACTTC. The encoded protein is CASSLEEARFYEQYF.